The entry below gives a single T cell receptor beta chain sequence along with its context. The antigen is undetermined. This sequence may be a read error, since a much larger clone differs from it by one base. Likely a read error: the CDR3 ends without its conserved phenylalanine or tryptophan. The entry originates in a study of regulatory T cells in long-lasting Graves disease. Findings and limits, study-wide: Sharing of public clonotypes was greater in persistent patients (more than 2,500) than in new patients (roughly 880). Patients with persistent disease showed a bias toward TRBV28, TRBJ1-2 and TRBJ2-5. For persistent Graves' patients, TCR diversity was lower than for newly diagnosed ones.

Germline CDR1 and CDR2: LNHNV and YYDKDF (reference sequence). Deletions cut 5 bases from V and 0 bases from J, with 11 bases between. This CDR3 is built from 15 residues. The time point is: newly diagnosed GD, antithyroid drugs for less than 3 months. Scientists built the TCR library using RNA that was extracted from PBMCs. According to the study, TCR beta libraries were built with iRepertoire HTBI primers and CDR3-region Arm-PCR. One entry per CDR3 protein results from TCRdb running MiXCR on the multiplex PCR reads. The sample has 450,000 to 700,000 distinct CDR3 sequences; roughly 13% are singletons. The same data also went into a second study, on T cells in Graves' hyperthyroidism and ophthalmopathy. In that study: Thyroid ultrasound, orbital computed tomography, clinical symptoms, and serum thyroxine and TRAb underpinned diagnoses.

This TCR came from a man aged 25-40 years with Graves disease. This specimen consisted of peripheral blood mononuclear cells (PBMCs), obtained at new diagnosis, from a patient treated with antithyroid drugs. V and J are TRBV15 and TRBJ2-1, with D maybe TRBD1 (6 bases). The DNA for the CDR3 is TGTGCCACCAGCCCCAGGGGAAGCTCCTACAATGAGCAGTTCCTC. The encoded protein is CATSPRGSSYNEQFL.